The text below deals with one T cell receptor beta chain. Its antigen is not known. The sample belongs to a study of T cells in localized non-small cell lung cancer. Study conclusions and caveats: In uninvolved adjacent lung, T cell clonality reached its highest value, exceeding tumor. Within adjacent lung there appeared a median around 60 of the top 100 tumor clones. It remains possible that heterogeneity exists, since only one tumor region was sequenced.

Sequencing was performed with immunoSEQ multiplex PCR; in TCRdb, only in-frame clones are kept and a portion is missing. This sample has 10,000 to 13,000 clones; around 79% occur once, and the top ten carry under 35%. This TCR was recovered from an older male donor with stage I lung adenocarcinoma. The sample in question was peripheral blood, obtained before any cancer treatment.

The CDR3 nucleotides are TGTGCCAGCAGCCTCATAGCGGGGTGGGCAGATACGCAGTATTTT. This encodes CASSLIAGWADTQYF. V is TRBV28 and J is TRBJ2-3, with 8 bases lining up with TRBD2. Germline V gene data show CDR1 as MDHEN and CDR2 as SYDVKM. V shed 6 bases and J 4 bases; nucleotides not matched to a gene: 9. The CDR3 is 15 residues long.